Presented here are 3 T cell receptor beta chains from one specimen sequenced in a study of cytotoxic CD8 clonotypes in ibrutinib-treated CLL. TCRdb's copy holds only in-frame clones and misses some; the assay was immunoSEQ multiplex PCR. This table has approximately 32,000 clones, 60% to 80% appearing once. This material consisted of PBMCs, taken before ibrutinib treatment. These receptors all come from a human donor with chronic lymphocytic leukemia.

The chain carries TRBV27 and TRBJ2-1; TRBD1 matches at 10 bases. Looked up from germline, CDR1 is MNHEY and CDR2 is SMNVEV (reference sequence). The length of the CDR3 is 15 residues. Trimming took 3 bases from V and 9 from J; bases not matched to a gene: 8. The CDR3: CASSLRQGASSEQFF. DNA of the CDR3: TGTGCCAGCAGTTTGAGACAGGGGGCGTCGAGTGAGCAGTTCTTC.

CDR3 sequence: CSVDRISQETQYF. The CDR3, as DNA: TGCAGCGTTGACCGGATCAGCCAAGAGACCCAGTACTTC. The chain joins TRBV29-1 to TRBJ2-5; no clear D. The V gene's germline CDR1 is SQVTM and CDR2 ANQGSEA. The CDR3 is made up of 13 amino acids. Trimming stripped 3 bases from V and 1 base from J, with 9 bases between. Combining the CDR3 with reference TRBV29-1 and TRBJ2-5 gives the whole variable domain SAVISQKPSRDICQRGTSLTIQCQVDSQVTMMFWYRQQPGQSLTLIATANQGSEATYESGFVIDKFPISRPNLTFSTLTVSNMSPEDSSIYLCSVDRISQETQYFGPGTRLLVL.

The chain couples TRBV2 to TRBJ1-1; the match to TRBD1 covers 7 bases. Germline V gene lookup returns CDR1 SNHLY and CDR2 FYNNEI. The length of the CDR3 is 14 residues. After removal of 5 bases from V and 1 base from J, the junction contained 4 bases not matched to a gene. The CDR3 here is CASSPGGTNTEAFF. CDR3 nucleotides: TGTGCCAGCAGTCCAGGGGGTACGAACACTGAAGCTTTCTTT.